Listed below are T cell receptor beta chains from one sample, sequenced in a study of blood T cell repertoires in COVID-19. The method was immunoSEQ multiplex PCR; TCRdb's version includes in-frame clones alone and lacks a portion of them. The sample yields under 300,000 clones, around 82% seen once. The sequencing input was peripheral blood. These receptors were collected from a woman aged 45-59 years who had recovered from COVID-19. Both conserved end residues are part of each CDR3. Fields, in order: D gene, V gene, J gene, clone size, CDR3 protein, CDR3 DNA. A D gene is named only where the DNA matches it firmly. Clone size is stated in some rows and not others, as once, few, many or a class when expanded.

TRBD1	TRBV9	TRBJ1-5	few	CASSEGQGSNQPQHF	TGTGCCAGCAGCGAGGGACAGGGTAGCAATCAGCCCCAGCATTTT
NA	TRBV20-1	TRBJ2-7	NA	CSARRGGEQYF	TGCAGTGCGAGAAGGGGAGGCGAGCAGTACTTC
NA	TRBV19	TRBJ1-1	NA	CASSVSRNTEAFF	TGTGCCAGTAGTGTGTCCAGAAACACTGAAGCTTTCTTT
NA	TRBV5-1	TRBJ2-3	NA	CASSLAGTPDTQYF	TGCGCCAGCAGCTTGGCGGGAACGCCAGATACGCAGTATTTT
NA	TRBV12-3/TRBV12-4	TRBJ2-5	few	CASSLSPRETQYF	TGTGCCAGCAGTTTGTCCCCGCGGGAGACCCAGTACTTC
NA	TRBV4-3	TRBJ1-2	NA	CASSQGAGVAYGYTF	TGCGCCAGCAGCCAAGGGGCGGGGGTTGCCTATGGCTACACCTTC
NA	TRBV6-1	TRBJ2-1	NA	CASSDGLWGVYNEQFF	TGTGCCAGCAGTGACGGACTCTGGGGGGTCTACAATGAGCAGTTCTTC
NA	TRBV27	TRBJ2-2	once	CASSFISGAGELFF	TGTGCCAGCAGTTTTATCTCGGGGGCCGGGGAGCTGTTTTTT
TRBD1	TRBV7-6	TRBJ2-3	NA	CASSKQGARNTQYF	TGTGCCAGCAGTAAACAGGGGGCGCGGAATACGCAGTATTTT
NA	TRBV4-2	TRBJ2-7	NA	CASSRNRYEQYF	TGTGCCAGCAGCCGAAACAGATACGAGCAGTACTTC
NA	TRBV5-1	TRBJ2-3	NA	CASSLAGVGTDTQYF	TGCGCCAGCAGCTTGGCAGGGGTTGGCACAGATACGCAGTATTTT
TRBD2	TRBV5-1	TRBJ2-3	NA	CATSKTSGTDTQYF	TGCGCCACCAGCAAGACTAGCGGCACAGATACGCAGTATTTT
TRBD1	TRBV29-1	TRBJ1-2	NA	CSVEGRDREYGYTF	TGCAGCGTTGAAGGGAGGGACAGGGAATATGGCTACACCTTC
TRBD1	TRBV7-2	TRBJ1-5	NA	CASSSPPDRFLNQPQHF	TGTGCCAGCAGCTCCCCGCCGGACAGGTTCTTAAATCAGCCCCAGCATTTT
NA	TRBV6-2/TRBV6-3	TRBJ2-7	NA	CASSHRATPPYEQYF	TGTGCCAGCAGTCACAGGGCCACACCGCCCTACGAGCAGTACTTC
NA	TRBV2	TRBJ2-4	NA	CARQGAKNIQYF	TGTGCCAGACAGGGAGCCAAAAACATTCAGTACTTC
TRBD1	TRBV2	TRBJ2-5	many	CASSESGQGYETQYF	TGTGCCAGCAGTGAATCGGGACAGGGGTACGAGACCCAGTACTTC
NA	TRBV28	TRBJ2-3	NA	CASNGGSTDTQYF	TGTGCCAGCAACGGCGGGAGCACAGATACGCAGTATTTT
TRBD1	TRBV2	TRBJ1-2	NA	CASSTGTGADLWGYTF	TGTGCCAGCAGTACCGGGACAGGGGCAGACCTATGGGGCTACACCTTC
TRBD2	TRBV9	TRBJ2-1	NA	CASSGLAGRREQFF	TGTGCCAGCAGCGGACTAGCGGGACGGCGTGAGCAGTTCTTC
NA	TRBV20-1	TRBJ2-2	few	CSASHTMNTGELFF	TGCAGTGCTAGTCACACGATGAACACCGGGGAGCTGTTTTTT
TRBD2	TRBV5-1	TRBJ2-3	NA	CASSLTSGRSTDTQYF	TGCGCCAGCAGCCTTACTAGCGGGAGGAGCACAGATACGCAGTATTTT
TRBD2	TRBV9	TRBJ2-3	NA	CASSPSASGGAGTDTQYF	TGTGCCAGCAGCCCCTCGGCTAGCGGGGGGGCTGGTACAGATACGCAGTATTTT
NA	TRBV4-3	TRBJ2-6	NA	CASSQVSNSGANVLTF	TGCGCCAGCAGCCAAGTGTCAAATTCTGGGGCCAACGTCCTGACTTTC
NA	TRBV19	TRBJ1-5	NA	CASNIGGMAQHF	TGTGCCAGTAATATCGGGGGAATGGCCCAGCATTTT
NA	TRBV29-1	TRBJ1-5	NA	CSVGDFNQPQHF	TGCAGCGTCGGGGACTTCAATCAGCCCCAGCATTTT
NA	TRBV6-6	TRBJ2-1	NA	CASSSLSSYNEQFF	TGTGCCAGCAGTTCCCTGAGCTCCTACAATGAGCAGTTCTTC
NA	TRBV19	TRBJ1-1	few	CASSILLGRGNTEAFF	TGTGCCAGTAGTATACTCCTAGGCCGAGGGAACACTGAAGCTTTCTTT
TRBD2	TRBV5-1	TRBJ2-5	NA	CASSPGLAGVETQYF	TGCGCCAGCAGCCCGGGACTAGCGGGGGTAGAGACCCAGTACTTC